This T cell receptor (beta chain) is drawn from a study of naive and memory T cell subsets. The beta constant-region primer was an equimolar mix of two oligonucleotides covering TRBC1 and TRBC2. TCRdb reprocessed the UMI-ligation and nested PCR reads via MiXCR and lists one record per CDR3 protein. The data show some 85,000 distinct CDR3 sequences, around 12% seen once. CD8 T cells were positively selected from what remained after CD4 positive selection. Cells stained for CD3, CD4, CD8, CD45RA, CD27 and viability were sorted into four CD45RA/CD27 subsets. V gave up 6 bases and J gave up 5 bases, with 5 bases separating them. The CDR3 has 11 residues. From germline, CDR1 is MDHEN and CDR2 SYDVKM.

The genes are TRBV28 and TRBJ2-1; D ambiguous. Sequencing used central memory CD4+ T cells from blood. The clonotype was recovered from a human donor in good health. CDR3 sequence (DNA): TGTGCCAGCAGAACCCACAATGAGCAGTTCTTC. Encoded protein: CASRTHNEQFF.